Detailed here is one TCR beta chain. This entry comes from a study of shared clonotypes between healthy human individuals. TCRdb's table, derived via immunoSEQ multiplex PCR, lists solely in-frame clones and lacks some. The sample lists 2 million to 2.5 million clones; 80% to 95% were seen once. The receptor was derived from a man between 18 and 35 years old in good health. Some clones in this sample may be carry-over from other donors' samples. The sequencing input was naive CD4+ T cells from PBMCs. This sample's subset: CD45RA+ positively selected.

DNA of the CDR3: TGTGCCTGGAGCCACGGGGGGAGCTCCTACGAGCAGTACTTC. This translates into CAWSHGGSSYEQYF. V is TRBV30 and J is TRBJ2-7; the match to TRBD2 covers 7 bases. V trimming: 3 bases; J trimming: 0 bases; junction bases outside the gene matches: 5. The CDR3 is 14 residues long. The germline V gene encodes CDR1 GTSNPN and CDR2 SVGIG (reference sequence).